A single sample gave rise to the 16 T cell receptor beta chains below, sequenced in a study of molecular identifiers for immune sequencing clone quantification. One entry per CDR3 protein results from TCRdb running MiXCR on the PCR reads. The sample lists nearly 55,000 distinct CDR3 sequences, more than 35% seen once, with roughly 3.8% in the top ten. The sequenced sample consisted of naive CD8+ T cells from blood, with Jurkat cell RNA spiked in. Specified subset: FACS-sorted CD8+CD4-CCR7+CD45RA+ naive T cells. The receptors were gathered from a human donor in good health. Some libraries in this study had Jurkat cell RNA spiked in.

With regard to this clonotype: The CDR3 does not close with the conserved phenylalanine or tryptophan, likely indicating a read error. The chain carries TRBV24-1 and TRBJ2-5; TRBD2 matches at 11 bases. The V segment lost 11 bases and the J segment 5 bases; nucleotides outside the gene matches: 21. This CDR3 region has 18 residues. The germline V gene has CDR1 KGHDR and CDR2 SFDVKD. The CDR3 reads CAKELSSLAGGSGETQYS. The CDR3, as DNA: TGTGCCAAGGAGCTTTCTTCTTTAGCGGGAGGGTCGGGGGAGACCCAGTACTCC.

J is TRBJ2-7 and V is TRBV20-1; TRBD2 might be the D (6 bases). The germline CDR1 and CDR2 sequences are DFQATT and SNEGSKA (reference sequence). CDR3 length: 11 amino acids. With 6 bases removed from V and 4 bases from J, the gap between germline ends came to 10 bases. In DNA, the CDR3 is TGCAGTGCCCCGCTAGCGTACGAGCAGTACTTC. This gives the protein CSAPLAYEQYF.

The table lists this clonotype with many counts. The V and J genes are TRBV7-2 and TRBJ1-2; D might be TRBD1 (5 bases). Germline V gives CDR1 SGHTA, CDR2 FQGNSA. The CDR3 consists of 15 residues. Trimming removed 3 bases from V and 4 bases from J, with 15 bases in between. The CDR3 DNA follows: TGTGCCAGCAGCTTGATGGACAAACGGACCTATGGCTACACCTTC. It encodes CASSLMDKRTYGYTF. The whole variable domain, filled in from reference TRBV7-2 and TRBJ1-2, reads GAGVSQSPSNKVTEKGKDVELRCDPISGHTALYWYRQSLGQGLEFLIYFQGNSAPDKSGLPSDRFSAERTGGSVSTLTIQRTQQEDSAVYLCASSLMDKRTYGYTFGSGTRLTVV.

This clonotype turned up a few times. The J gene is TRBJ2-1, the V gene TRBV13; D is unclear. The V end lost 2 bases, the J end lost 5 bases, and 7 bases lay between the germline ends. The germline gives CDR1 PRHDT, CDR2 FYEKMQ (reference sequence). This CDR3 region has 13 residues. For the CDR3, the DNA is TGTGCCAGCAGCTTAATCACAAACAATGAGCAGTTCTTC. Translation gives CASSLITNNEQFF.

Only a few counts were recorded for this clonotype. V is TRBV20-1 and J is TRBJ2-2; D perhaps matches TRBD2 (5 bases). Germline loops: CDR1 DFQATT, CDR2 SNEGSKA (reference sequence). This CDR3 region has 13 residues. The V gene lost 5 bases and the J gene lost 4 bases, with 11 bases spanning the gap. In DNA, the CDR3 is TGCAGTGCTGGCTCCCGGGGCACCGGGGAGCTGTTTTTT. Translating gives CSAGSRGTGELFF.

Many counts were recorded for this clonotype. The CDR3 sequence: CSGAEGLRSIQYF. DNA of the CDR3: TGCAGTGGCGCGGAGGGACTCCGCTCCATTCAGTACTTC. The gene calls are TRBV20-1 and TRBJ2-4; possibly TRBD2 for D (6 bases). Trimming left V 7 bases short and J 9 bases short, with 19 bases between. CDR3 length: 13 residues. Germline V gene lookup returns CDR1 DFQATT and CDR2 SNEGSKA (reference sequence).

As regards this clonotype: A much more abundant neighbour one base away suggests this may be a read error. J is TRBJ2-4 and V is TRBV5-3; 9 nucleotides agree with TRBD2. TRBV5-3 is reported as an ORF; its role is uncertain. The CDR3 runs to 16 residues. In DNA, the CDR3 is TGTGCCAGCAGCTGGAGTAGCGGGGGTCTCCTAAACATTCAGTACTTC. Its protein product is CASSWSSGGLLNIQYF.

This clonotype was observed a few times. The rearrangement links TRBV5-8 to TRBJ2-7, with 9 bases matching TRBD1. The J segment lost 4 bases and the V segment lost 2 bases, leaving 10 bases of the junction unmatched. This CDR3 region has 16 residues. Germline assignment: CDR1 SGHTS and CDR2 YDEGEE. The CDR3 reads CASSFQSGTGTYEQYF. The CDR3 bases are TGTGCCAGCAGCTTTCAGTCTGGGACAGGGACGTACGAGCAGTACTTC.

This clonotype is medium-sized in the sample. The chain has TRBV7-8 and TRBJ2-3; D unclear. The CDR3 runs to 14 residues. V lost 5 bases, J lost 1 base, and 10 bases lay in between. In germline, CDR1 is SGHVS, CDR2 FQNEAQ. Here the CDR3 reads CASSQDPGTDTQYF. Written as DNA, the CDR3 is TGTGCCAGCAGCCAGGACCCGGGCACAGATACGCAGTATTTT.

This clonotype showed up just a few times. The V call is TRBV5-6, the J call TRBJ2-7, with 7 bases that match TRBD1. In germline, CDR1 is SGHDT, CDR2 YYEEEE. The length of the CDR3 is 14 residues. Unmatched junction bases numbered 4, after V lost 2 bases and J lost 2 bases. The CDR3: CASSFRDSTYEQYF. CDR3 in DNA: TGTGCCAGCAGCTTCCGGGACAGTACCTACGAGCAGTACTTC.

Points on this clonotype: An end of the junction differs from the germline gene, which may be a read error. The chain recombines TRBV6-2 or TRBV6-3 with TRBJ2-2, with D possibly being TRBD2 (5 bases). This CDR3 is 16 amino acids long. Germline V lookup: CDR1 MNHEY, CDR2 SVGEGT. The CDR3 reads CAGTSGRRSHTGELYF. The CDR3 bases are TGTGCCGGAACTTCCGGGCGGAGGTCCCACACCGGGGAGCTGTATTTT.

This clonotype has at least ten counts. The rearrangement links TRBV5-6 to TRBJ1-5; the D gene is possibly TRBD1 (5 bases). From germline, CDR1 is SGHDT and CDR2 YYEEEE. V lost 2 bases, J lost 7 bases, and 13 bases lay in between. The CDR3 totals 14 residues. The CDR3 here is CASSFSGLSQPQHF. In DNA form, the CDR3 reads TGTGCCAGCAGCTTTTCAGGGTTGAGCCAGCCCCAGCATTTT.

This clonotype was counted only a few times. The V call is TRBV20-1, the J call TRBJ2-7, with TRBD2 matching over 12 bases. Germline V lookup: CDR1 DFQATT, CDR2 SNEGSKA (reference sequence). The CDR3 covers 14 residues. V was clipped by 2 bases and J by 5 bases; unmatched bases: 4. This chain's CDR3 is CSARRLAGVDEQYF. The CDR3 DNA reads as TGCAGTGCTAGACGACTAGCGGGAGTGGACGAGCAGTACTTC.

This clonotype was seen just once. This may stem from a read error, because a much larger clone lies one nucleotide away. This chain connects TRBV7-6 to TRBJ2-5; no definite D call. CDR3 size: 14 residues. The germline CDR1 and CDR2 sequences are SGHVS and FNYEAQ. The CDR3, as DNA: TGTGCCCGCAGCTTATATGGCAGAGAAGAGACCCAGTACTTC. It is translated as CARSLYGREETQYF.

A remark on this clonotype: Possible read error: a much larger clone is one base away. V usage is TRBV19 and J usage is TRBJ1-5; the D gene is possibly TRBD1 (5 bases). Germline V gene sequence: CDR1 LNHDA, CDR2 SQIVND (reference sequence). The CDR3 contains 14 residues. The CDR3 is CASSPWTDNQPLHF. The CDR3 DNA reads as TGTGCCAGTAGTCCCTGGACGGACAATCAGCCCCTGCATTTT. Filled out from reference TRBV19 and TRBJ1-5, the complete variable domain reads DGGITQSPKYLFRKEGQNVTLSCEQNLNHDAMYWYRQDPGQGLRLIYYSQIVNDFQKGDIAEGYSVSREKKESFPLTVTSAQKNPTAFYLCASSPWTDNQPLHFGDGTRLSIL.

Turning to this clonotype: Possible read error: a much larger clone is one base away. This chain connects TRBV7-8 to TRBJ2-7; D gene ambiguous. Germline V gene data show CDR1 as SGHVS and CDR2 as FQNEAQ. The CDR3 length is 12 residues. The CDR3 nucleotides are TGTGCCAGCAGCTTAGTTGTATACGAGCGGTACTTC. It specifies CASSLVVYERYF.